These 32 T cell receptor beta chains were sequenced from one sample in a study of identical twins. TCRdb re-called the 5' RACE reads with MiXCR, one entry per CDR3 protein. Of hundreds of thousands of distinct CDR3 sequences listed, 10% to 15% were seen once; the top ten hold around 1.5%. These data are also associated with another study on yellow fever vaccine responses in identical twins.

The sample comprised PBMCs. The receptors were sampled from a young woman in good health.

This chain connects TRBV2 to TRBJ2-7; 13 bases agree with TRBD2. Germline loops: CDR1 SNHLY, CDR2 FYNNEI. This CDR3 comprises 18 residues. Trimming took 7 bases from V and 2 from J; bases not matched to a gene: 14. The CDR3 DNA reads TGTGCCAGCATGTCCCGGACTAGCGGGAGCATTCGGACCTACGAGCAGTACTTC. Amino acid sequence: CASMSRTSGSIRTYEQYF.

V and J are TRBV5-8 and TRBJ2-5; TRBD2 might be the D (6 bases). V was trimmed by 4 bases and J by 1 base, leaving 11 bases between them. The CDR3 spans 14 residues. Germline lookup yields CDR1 SGHTS and CDR2 YDEGEE. CDR3 nucleotides: TGTGCCAGCAGCCACCGGGGACTCCAAGAGACCCAGTACTTC. Protein: CASSHRGLQETQYF.

CDR3 sequence reads: CASSLVTSGSYINEQFF. CDR3 nucleotides: TGCGCCAGCAGCTTGGTTACTAGCGGGAGTTACATAAATGAGCAGTTCTTC. The chain joins TRBV5-1 to TRBJ2-1, with 11 bases aligning to TRBD2. The V segment lost 0 bases and the J segment 7 bases; nucleotides outside the gene matches: 9. Looked up from germline, CDR1 is SGHRS and CDR2 is YFSETQ. The CDR3 is made up of 17 amino acids.

Only a few counts were recorded for this clonotype. This rearrangement joins TRBV10-3 to TRBJ1-2; D may be TRBD1 (5 bases). Germline values: CDR1 ENHRY, CDR2 SYGVKD. V was pared by 8 bases and J by 4 bases, with 14 bases between. There are 13 residues in the CDR3. The CDR3 here is CAIPERRGYGYTF. DNA of the CDR3: TGTGCCATCCCCGAGAGGAGGGGCTATGGCTACACCTTC.

This clonotype turned up a few times. This chain links TRBV12-3 or TRBV12-4 with TRBJ2-7; weak D call: TRBD1 (5 bases). Trimming shortened V by 6 bases and J by 2 bases, and 11 bases separated the two germline ends. The CDR3 runs 13 residues. CDR3 DNA: TGTGCCAGCAGGACAGCTGAGACCTACGAGCAGTACTTC. It specifies CASRTAETYEQYF.

There are a few counts of this clonotype. This chain joins TRBV2 and TRBJ2-1, with a tentative D call TRBD2 (5 bases). CDR1 is SNHLY, CDR2 FYNNEI, per germline. This CDR3 contains 16 residues. Trimming pared 1 base from V and 4 bases from J, leaving 14 bases between. CDR3: CASSEVPYGIYNEQFF. Written as DNA, the CDR3 is TGTGCCAGCAGTGAAGTCCCCTACGGGATTTACAATGAGCAGTTCTTC.

The chain links TRBV24-1 to TRBJ2-3, with D possibly matching TRBD1 (6 bases). Per the germline V gene, CDR1 is KGHDR and CDR2 is SFDVKD. V was pared by 4 bases and J by 3 bases, with 16 bases between. The CDR3 loop spans 16 amino acids. Here the CDR3 DNA reads TGTGCCACCAGTGACCCTCGACAGGAATCGACAGATACGCAGTATTTT. The encoded protein is CATSDPRQESTDTQYF.

The rearrangement uses TRBV7-9 and TRBJ1-1; 7 bases fit TRBD1. Germline assignment: CDR1 SEHNR and CDR2 FQNEAQ (reference sequence). Trimming took 1 base from V and 4 from J; bases not matched to a gene: 12. This CDR3 is built from 17 residues. The CDR3 here is CASSLGMGQPGFTEAFF. In DNA, the CDR3 is TGTGCCAGCAGCTTAGGGATGGGACAGCCGGGGTTCACTGAAGCTTTCTTT.

The chain uses TRBV12-3 or TRBV12-4 and TRBJ2-2, with D tentatively TRBD1 (6 bases). V shed 7 bases and J shed 0 bases, with 21 bases lying between them. The CDR3 sequence is 18 residues long. CDR3 sequence reads: CASTHPPPGHPNTGELFF. CDR3 sequence (DNA): TGTGCCAGCACCCACCCGCCCCCGGGACACCCGAACACCGGGGAGCTGTTTTTT.

This chain links TRBV6-5 with TRBJ2-2, with D unclear. The CDR3 is 15 residues long. The V gene's germline CDR1 is MNHEY and CDR2 SVGAGI. Trimming removed 2 bases from V and 4 bases from J, with 11 bases in between. The CDR3 DNA reads TGTGCCAGCAGTTACCGGAGTGGTCCCACCGGGGAGCTGTTTTTT. It codes for CASSYRSGPTGELFF.

The table lists this clonotype with many counts. An end of the junction does not agree with germline; a read error may underlie this. V is TRBV5-1 and J is TRBJ2-1; D remains unclear. This CDR3 contains 14 residues. CDR1 SGHRS and CDR2 YFSETQ come from the germline V gene. The DNA of the CDR3 is TGTGCCAGCAGCTTAGGGCAGCTATACAATGAGCAGTTCTTC. Amino acid sequence: CASSLGQLYNEQFF. The full variable domain, its missing parts supplied by reference TRBV5-1 and TRBJ2-1, is KAGVTQTPRYLIKTRGQQVTLSCSPISGHRSVSWYQQTPGQGLQFLFEYFSETQRNKGNFPGRFSGRQFSNSRSEMNVSTLELGDSALYLCASSLGQLYNEQFFGPGTRLTVL.

This chain joins TRBV5-1 and TRBJ1-5; D is perhaps TRBD1 (5 bases). The germline CDR1 and CDR2 sequences are SGHRS and YFSETQ. This CDR3 has 16 amino acids. Trimming shortened V by 0 bases and J by 1 base, and 11 bases separated the two germline ends. CDR3 nucleotides: TGCGCCAGCAGCTTGGGGGGACTCCAGAGCAATCAGCCCCAGCATTTT. This gives the protein CASSLGGLQSNQPQHF.

The CDR3 sequence: CASSYRRGSPSTDTQYF. In DNA, the CDR3 is TGTGCCAGCAGTTACAGGAGAGGATCCCCTAGCACAGATACGCAGTATTTT. The V call is TRBV6-5, the J call TRBJ2-3, with D unclear. Deletions cut 2 bases from V and 0 bases from J, with 15 bases between. From germline, CDR1 is MNHEY and CDR2 SVGAGI. The CDR3 spans 17 residues.

This rearrangement joins TRBV15 to TRBJ1-5, with 9 bases identical to TRBD1. The V gene end was trimmed by 0 bases and the J gene end by 11 bases; junction bases not matched to a gene: 2. This CDR3 is built from 13 residues. Germline loops: CDR1 LNHNV, CDR2 YYDKDF (reference sequence). The CDR3 sequence: CATSRETGGAQHF. Here the CDR3 DNA reads TGTGCCACCAGCAGAGAGACAGGGGGGGCCCAGCATTTT.

The rearrangement joins TRBV29-1 to TRBJ2-1; 7 positions agree with TRBD1. Per germline, CDR1 SQVTM and CDR2 ANQGSEA. The J segment lost 4 bases and the V segment lost 7 bases, leaving 10 bases of the junction unmatched. This CDR3 is 14 amino acids long. CDR3 protein: CSAKSGTDYNEQFF. The CDR3 coding sequence is TGCAGCGCAAAGTCGGGGACAGATTACAATGAGCAGTTCTTC.

This clonotype was picked up a small number of times. The V gene is TRBV11-2, the J gene TRBJ2-1; 7 nucleotides align to TRBD2. The germline V gene has CDR1 SGHAT and CDR2 FQNNGV. The CDR3 consists of 16 residues. J lost 4 bases, V lost 4 bases, and 10 bases had no gene match. CDR3 residues: CASSSRRRETYNEQFF. The CDR3 bases are TGTGCCAGCAGCTCCCGGAGGCGGGAGACATACAATGAGCAGTTCTTC.

The CDR3 sequence is CASRETGGGTDTQYF. In DNA form, the CDR3 reads TGTGCCAGCAGAGAGACAGGGGGGGGCACAGATACGCAGTATTTT. J is TRBJ2-3 and V is TRBV2; 9 nucleotides line up with TRBD1. Germline V gene lookup returns CDR1 SNHLY and CDR2 FYNNEI. The CDR3 spans 15 residues. Trimming took 6 bases from V and 1 from J; bases not matched to a gene: 5.

The chain combines TRBV6-5 with TRBJ2-3; D not resolved. This CDR3 has 16 residues. Trimming left V 1 base short and J 0 bases short, with 11 bases between. Germline V CDR1 and CDR2: MNHEY, SVGAGI. In DNA form, the CDR3 reads TGTGCCAGCAGTTACTACCAGGCGACTAGCACAGATACGCAGTATTTT. It specifies CASSYYQATSTDTQYF.

The chain carries TRBV13 and TRBJ2-1; D unresolved. This CDR3 spans 12 amino acids. Germline values: CDR1 PRHDT, CDR2 FYEKMQ (reference sequence). V was cut by 10 bases and J by 10 bases, with 17 bases left in between. This chain's CDR3 is CATTPSGREQFF. CDR3 coding DNA: TGTGCCACCACCCCTTCTGGGCGGGAGCAGTTCTTC.

This chain links TRBV28 with TRBJ2-7, with a weak D call TRBD2 (7 bases). This CDR3 has 14 residues. V lost 2 bases to trimming and J lost 2 bases, with 10 bases between them. CDR1 and CDR2 (germline): MDHEN, SYDVKM. CDR3 sequence (DNA): TGTGCCAGCAGTTTACGAGGGGGGGCCTACGAGCAGTACGTC. This translates into CASSLRGGAYEQYV.

This clonotype was recorded many times. The chain couples TRBV12-3 or TRBV12-4 to TRBJ2-5; 7 nucleotides line up with TRBD1. V lost 6 bases and J lost 4; bases outside the gene matches: 11. The length of the CDR3 is 15 residues. The DNA of the CDR3 is TGTGCCAGCAGCCCCACGACAGGGTTCGGAGAGACCCAGTACTTC. Translated, it gives CASSPTTGFGETQYF.

The table lists this clonotype with a few counts. V and J are TRBV6-1 and TRBJ2-2; TRBD2 aligns across 8 bases. V was clipped by 5 bases and J by 0 bases; unmatched bases: 5. The CDR3 has 16 amino acids. The germline gives CDR1 MNHNS, CDR2 SASEGT. This chain's CDR3 is CASSQVAGSNTGELFF. The CDR3 nucleotides read TGTGCCAGCAGTCAGGTAGCGGGATCGAACACCGGGGAGCTGTTTTTT.

The genes are TRBV20-1 and TRBJ2-3; D not certain. V dropped 6 bases and J dropped 2 bases, with 6 bases sitting between them. CDR3 length: 11 residues. CDR1 is DFQATT, CDR2 SNEGSKA, per germline (reference sequence). The CDR3 DNA sequence: TGCAGTGCCGGCCCCACAGATACGCAGTATTTT. It translates to CSAGPTDTQYF.

The rearrangement joins TRBV11-1 to TRBJ2-7, with 8 bases aligning to TRBD1. Germline lookup yields CDR1 SGHAT and CDR2 FQDESV (reference sequence). The CDR3 consists of 15 residues. The V gene end was trimmed by 5 bases and the J gene end by 3 bases; junction bases not matched to a gene: 9. In DNA form, the CDR3 reads TGTGCCAGCAGCCACACCCAGGGGGCAGGCTACGAGCAGTACTTC. Its protein product is CASSHTQGAGYEQYF.

This clonotype appeared a few times. The chain couples TRBV2 to TRBJ1-1, with D maybe TRBD1 (6 bases). The CDR3 loop spans 17 amino acids. V was pared by 3 bases and J by 0 bases, with 17 bases between. In germline, CDR1 is SNHLY, CDR2 FYNNEI. The CDR3 nucleotides read TGTGCCAGCAGTGACAGGGGTTTGGGTGGGATGAACACTGAAGCTTTCTTT. Its translation is CASSDRGLGGMNTEAFF.

This clonotype was picked up many times. The gene calls are TRBV7-9 and TRBJ1-2, with D maybe TRBD1 (6 bases). Per the germline V gene, CDR1 is SEHNR and CDR2 is FQNEAQ (reference sequence). V was pared by 1 base and J by 8 bases, with 17 bases between. This CDR3 is 15 amino acids long. CDR3 nucleotide sequence: TGTGCCAGCAGCTTAGATCTCCAGGGGTTTGGGGGCTACACCTTC. Its protein is CASSLDLQGFGGYTF.

This clonotype was picked up a small number of times. The chain links TRBV20-1 to TRBJ2-3; 8 bases map to TRBD2. V shed 5 bases and J 6 bases; nucleotides not matched to a gene: 13. The germline V gene has CDR1 DFQATT and CDR2 SNEGSKA (reference sequence). The CDR3 is 15 residues long. CDR3 DNA: TGCAGTGCTGGGAAGAGCGGGAGTGGAAAGGATACGCAGTATTTT. Protein: CSAGKSGSGKDTQYF.

The chain combines TRBV5-6 with TRBJ2-7; the match to TRBD1 covers 8 bases. The germline V gene has CDR1 SGHDT and CDR2 YYEEEE. CDR3 size: 14 residues. The J segment lost 7 bases and the V segment lost 1 base, leaving 7 bases of the junction unmatched. The CDR3 region is CASSLWQGAKEQYV. The CDR3 coding sequence is TGTGCCAGCAGCTTGTGGCAGGGGGCAAAAGAGCAGTACGTC.

The gene calls are TRBV6-6 and TRBJ2-5; D is ambiguous. The length of the CDR3 is 13 residues. With 6 bases removed from V and 5 bases from J, the gap between germline ends came to 13 bases. The germline CDR1 and CDR2 sequences are MNHNY and SVGAGI (reference sequence). Written as DNA, the CDR3 is TGTGCCAGCAGGAAGAAGGCTCGGGAGACCCAGTACTTC. Its translation is CASRKKARETQYF.

There are many counts of this clonotype. The chain has TRBV24-1 and TRBJ2-1, with 13 bases matching TRBD2. Germline V gene data show CDR1 as KGHDR and CDR2 as SFDVKD. Unmatched junction bases numbered 8, after V lost 4 bases and J lost 0 bases. The CDR3 loop spans 19 amino acids. The CDR3 reads CATSDTTSGGPSSYNEQFF. CDR3 bases: TGTGCCACCAGTGACACGACTAGCGGGGGGCCGAGCTCCTACAATGAGCAGTTCTTC.

This clonotype has a handful of counts. V usage is TRBV4-1 and J usage is TRBJ2-5; D possibly uses TRBD1 or TRBD2 (6 bases each). Trimming took off 6 bases at V and 11 bases at J, with 13 bases between the two ends. Germline CDR1 reads MGHRA; CDR2 reads YSYEKL. CDR3 size: 11 residues. The CDR3 DNA follows: TGCGCCAGCAGTCCCGGGGGCTTGCAGTACTTC. Its translation: CASSPGGLQYF.

This rearrangement joins TRBV5-6 to TRBJ2-7; D is unclear. Trimming shortened V by 4 bases and J by 1 base, and 6 bases separated the two germline ends. CDR1 and CDR2 from the germline V gene are SGHDT and YYEEEE. The CDR3 is made up of 12 amino acids. The CDR3 protein is CASSKLSYEQYV. CDR3 nucleotides: TGTGCCAGCAGCAAACTATCCTACGAGCAGTACGTC.